These 30 T cell receptor beta chains were sequenced from one sample in a study of blood T cells in healthy people across ages. PCR was performed a second time for about 6 to 12 cycles using a sample-barcoded 5' primer and a J-beta primer mix. One entry per CDR3 protein, called by TCRdb with MiXCR from the 5' RACE reads. The sample shows 750,000 or so distinct CDR3 sequences, 20% to 30% of them seen only once. A further study also used this sample, focusing on T cells of mothers and their children.

The specimen sequenced was blood. The receptors come from a boy aged 5-17 years in good health.

CDR3 bases: TGCAGTGCGGTCGGACAGACTTCTAACTATGGCTACACCTTC. The encoded protein is CSAVGQTSNYGYTF. The rearrangement joins TRBV20-1 to TRBJ1-2, with D perhaps TRBD1 (6 bases). V was trimmed by 6 bases and J by 0 bases, leaving 14 bases between them. The germline gives CDR1 DFQATT, CDR2 SNEGSKA (reference sequence). The CDR3 runs to 14 residues.

As regards this clonotype: A read error may produce the germline difference seen at one junction end. This chain links TRBV20-1 with TRBJ2-7; D unclear. The CDR3 is 18 amino acids. CDR1 DFQATT and CDR2 SNEGSKA come from the germline V gene (reference sequence). CDR3 in DNA: TGCAGTGCCAGAGTTCTCGCTAGAGACACGTACGGCACCTACGAGCAGTACTTC. Translation gives CSARVLARDTYGTYEQYF.

The CDR3 region has the DNA TGCAGTGCTTCGGACGGAAACTATGGCTACACCTTC. The encoded protein is CSASDGNYGYTF. The chain recombines TRBV20-1 with TRBJ1-2; D unclear. This CDR3 contains 12 residues. V lost 5 bases, J lost 2 bases, and 9 bases lay in between. CDR1 is DFQATT, CDR2 SNEGSKA, per germline (reference sequence).

Only a few counts were recorded for this clonotype. J is TRBJ1-4 and V is TRBV5-1; D is possibly TRBD1 (6 bases). The germline gives CDR1 SGHRS, CDR2 YFSETQ. This CDR3 comprises 16 residues. Trimming removed 0 bases at V and 7 bases at J, with 16 bases between. This CDR3 is CASSLVPTGGSEKLFF. CDR3 DNA: TGCGCCAGCAGCTTGGTCCCGACAGGAGGGAGTGAAAAACTGTTTTTT.

The rearrangement links TRBV20-1 to TRBJ2-5; TRBD2 might be the D (5 bases). The CDR3 runs to 14 residues. The V gene's germline CDR1 is DFQATT and CDR2 SNEGSKA (reference sequence). V lost 3 bases and J lost 5, with 16 bases in between. Written as DNA, the CDR3 is TGCAGTGCTAGGGGCTTAACGGGGATCGAGACCCAGTACTTC. It yields the protein CSARGLTGIETQYF.

V gene TRBV20-1 combines with J gene TRBJ2-5, with no clear D. Germline loops: CDR1 DFQATT, CDR2 SNEGSKA (reference sequence). V was pared by 0 bases and J by 3 bases, with 8 bases between. The CDR3 runs 13 residues. The CDR3 is CSARDASEETQYF. The CDR3 coding sequence is TGCAGTGCTAGAGATGCTAGTGAAGAGACCCAGTACTTC.

This clonotype was observed a handful of times. This rearrangement joins TRBV7-6 to TRBJ2-1; TRBD2 aligns across 7 bases. Trimming cost V 1 base and J 2 bases; bases outside gene matches: 5. CDR1 is SGHVS, CDR2 FNYEAQ, per germline. The CDR3 totals 16 residues. DNA of the CDR3: TGTGCCAGCAGCTTAGGAACTAGCGCCGCCTACAATGAGCAGTTCTTC. Its translation is CASSLGTSAAYNEQFF.

V is TRBV29-1 and J is TRBJ2-6; D call uncertain. Germline CDR1 reads SQVTM; CDR2 reads ANQGSEA. V was trimmed by 6 bases and J by 2 bases, leaving 8 bases between them. CDR3 length equals 13 residues. CDR3 DNA: TGCAGCGTACAGATGGCTGGGGCCAACGTCCTGACTTTC. This gives the protein CSVQMAGANVLTF.

This clonotype turned up a few times. The V gene is TRBV7-2, the J gene TRBJ1-1; D is unresolved. Trimming cost V 6 bases and J 1 base, with 9 bases left between them. The CDR3 is 13 amino acids. In germline, CDR1 is SGHTA, CDR2 FQGNSA. The CDR3 DNA reads as TGTGCCAGCAGACAACAGAGGAACACTGAAGCTTTCTTT. This codes for CASRQQRNTEAFF.

The CDR3 DNA reads TGTGCCAGCAGGGGGGTGGTGGATACGCAGTATTTT. It translates to CASRGVVDTQYF. The chain is built from TRBV7-2 and TRBJ2-3; D might be TRBD1 or TRBD2, each matching 5 bases. Trimming took off 6 bases at V and 6 bases at J, with 10 bases between the two ends. This CDR3 is 12 amino acids long. Germline loops: CDR1 SGHTA, CDR2 FQGNSA.

The rearrangement uses TRBV7-8 and TRBJ1-3, with 9 bases matching TRBD1. V shed 3 bases and J 7 bases; nucleotides not matched to a gene: 13. The CDR3 has 17 amino acids. Germline-derived CDR1 and CDR2 are SGHVS and FQNEAQ. The CDR3 region is CASSFTRPGTGMNTIYF. In DNA form, the CDR3 reads TGTGCCAGCAGCTTTACACGACCCGGGACAGGGATGAACACCATATATTTT.

This chain joins TRBV24-1 and TRBJ2-5; TRBD1 is a possible D gene (5 bases). The end of the DNA fits TRBJ2-1 better, so the J call may be wrong. This CDR3 has 14 residues. The germline CDR1 and CDR2 sequences are KGHDR and SFDVKD. The CDR3 bases are TGTGCCACCAGTGATTTGGGGTCAGGGAAAAAGCAGTTCTTC. Its protein is CATSDLGSGKKQFF.

This clonotype occurred a few times. The chain has TRBV7-8 and TRBJ2-4; possibly TRBD1 for D (6 bases). The CDR3 is made up of 18 amino acids. Germline-derived CDR1 and CDR2 are SGHVS and FQNEAQ. Trimming left V 0 bases short and J 0 bases short, with 15 bases between. The CDR3 DNA is TGTGCCAGCAGCTTAGCTGAGACAGGCAGACTAGCCAAAAACATTCAGTACTTC. Its protein is CASSLAETGRLAKNIQYF.

The table lists this clonotype with a few counts. The V gene is TRBV29-1, the J gene TRBJ2-7; D gene uncertain. The V end lost 5 bases, the J end lost 0 bases, and 17 bases lay between the germline ends. Germline V gene sequence: CDR1 SQVTM, CDR2 ANQGSEA. This CDR3 contains 15 residues. The CDR3 is CSVIEGRTGSYEQYF. The CDR3 DNA reads as TGCAGCGTTATAGAAGGACGAACGGGCTCCTACGAGCAGTACTTC.

The chain recombines TRBV25-1 with TRBJ2-2; D gene ambiguous. Trimming removed 3 bases at V and 4 bases at J, with 6 bases between. The CDR3 totals 13 residues. Germline V gene lookup returns CDR1 MGHDK and CDR2 SYGVNS. As DNA, the CDR3 is TGTGCCAGCAGTGACGGCAGCACCGGGGAGCTGTTTTTT. The encoded protein is CASSDGSTGELFF.

This sequence joins TRBV4-1 and TRBJ2-2; TRBD1 agrees at 8 bases. CDR3 length equals 15 residues. Per the germline V gene, CDR1 is MGHRA and CDR2 is YSYEKL. V was pared by 0 bases and J by 5 bases, with 2 bases of the junction left unmatched. DNA of the CDR3: TGCGCCAGCAGCCAAGATGGACAGGGAACCGGGGAGCTGTTTTTT. Translating gives CASSQDGQGTGELFF.

A single count supports this clonotype. CDR3 in amino acids: CASRFAPDGPEAFF. The CDR3 bases are TGTGCCAGCAGATTCGCCCCAGACGGACCGGAAGCTTTCTTT. This chain links TRBV6-6 with TRBJ1-1; no definite D call. V lost 6 bases to trimming and J lost 8 bases, with 19 bases between them. Germline V lookup: CDR1 MNHNY, CDR2 SVGAGI (reference sequence). The CDR3 has 14 amino acids.

This clonotype was seen only a few times. This chain joins TRBV6-1 and TRBJ1-4, with D perhaps matching TRBD1 (5 bases). The CDR3 contains 18 residues. Germline CDR1 reads MNHNS; CDR2 reads SASEGT. V shed 5 bases and J shed 3 bases, with 22 bases lying between them. The CDR3 protein is CASSLGVRLVSANEKLFF. The CDR3 DNA follows: TGTGCCAGCAGTCTAGGGGTGAGGCTCGTCTCGGCTAATGAAAAACTGTTTTTT.

Here the CDR3 DNA reads TGTGCCAGCAGTTTCCCTTTCAGCGGGACGTACACAGATACGCAGTATTTT. It codes for CASSFPFSGTYTDTQYF. This chain joins TRBV28 and TRBJ2-3, with 7 nucleotides matching TRBD2. This CDR3 contains 17 residues. In germline, CDR1 is MDHEN, CDR2 SYDVKM. V lost 3 bases to trimming and J lost 2 bases; unmatched junction nucleotides: 11.

The CDR3 spells CATSSEVEKLFF. The CDR3 DNA reads TGTGCCACCAGCAGCGAGGTTGAAAAACTGTTTTTT. V and J are TRBV15 and TRBJ1-4; no definite D call. The length of the CDR3 is 12 residues. Germline V gives CDR1 LNHNV, CDR2 YYDKDF (reference sequence). The V end was cut by 3 bases, the J end by 7 bases, with 6 bases between.

The chain is built from TRBV29-1 and TRBJ2-7; D unclear. CDR3 size: 13 residues. V dropped 5 bases and J dropped 5 bases, with 16 bases sitting between them. Looked up from germline, CDR1 is SQVTM and CDR2 is ANQGSEA. The CDR3 sequence is CSVPISGMDEQYF. DNA of the CDR3: TGCAGCGTTCCGATCTCCGGTATGGACGAGCAGTACTTC.

This clonotype has only a few counts. The V gene is TRBV20-1, the J gene TRBJ1-2; a weak D match, TRBD1 (5 bases). CDR3 size: 15 residues. Trimming removed 0 bases from V and 4 bases from J, with 15 bases in between. Looked up from germline, CDR1 is DFQATT and CDR2 is SNEGSKA (reference sequence). The CDR3 loop is CSARDGRGSVYGYTF. The CDR3 coding sequence is TGCAGTGCTAGAGACGGTAGGGGTTCAGTCTATGGCTACACCTTC.

The CDR3 nucleotides read TGTGCCAGCAGCCCCGGTGTTGTTGAGACCCAGTACTTC. Protein product: CASSPGVVETQYF. This chain joins TRBV7-9 and TRBJ2-5; the D is unclear. V lost 5 bases to trimming and J lost 5 bases, with 12 bases between them. Germline lookup yields CDR1 SEHNR and CDR2 FQNEAQ (reference sequence). The CDR3 is made up of 13 amino acids.

The chain carries TRBV28 and TRBJ2-5; 11 nucleotides agree with TRBD2. CDR3 size: 16 residues. The germline CDR1 and CDR2 sequences are MDHEN and SYDVKM. Trimming removed 7 bases from V and 0 bases from J; junction bases left unmatched: 7. CDR3 residues: CASIPGLAAYQETQYF. The DNA for the CDR3 is TGTGCCAGCATCCCGGGACTAGCGGCTTACCAAGAGACCCAGTACTTC. The full variable domain, in which reference TRBV28 and TRBJ2-5 provide the parts outside the CDR3, is DVKVTQSSRYLVKRTGEKVFLECVQDMDHENMFWYRQDPGLGLRLIYFSYDVKMKEKGDIPEGYSVSREKKERFSLILESASTNQTSMYLCASIPGLAAYQETQYFGPGTRLLVL.

This clonotype was picked up a small number of times. The gene calls are TRBV25-1 and TRBJ2-7; D possibly matches TRBD1 or TRBD2 (5 bases each). Trimming cost V 8 bases and J 5 bases, with 10 bases left between them. Germline V CDR1 and CDR2: MGHDK, SYGVNS. The CDR3 length is 11 residues. CDR3 sequence reads: CASSWGNEQYF. The CDR3 bases are TGTGCCAGCTCTTGGGGGAACGAGCAGTACTTC.

V usage is TRBV20-1 and J usage is TRBJ2-3; TRBD2 aligns across 8 bases. After removal of 3 bases from V and 3 bases from J, the junction contained 5 bases not matched to a gene. The germline V gene encodes CDR1 DFQATT and CDR2 SNEGSKA (reference sequence). CDR3 length: 14 amino acids. The CDR3 here is CSASGGGQTDTQYF. The CDR3 coding sequence is TGCAGTGCTAGCGGGGGGGGACAAACAGATACGCAGTATTTT.

This chain joins TRBV20-1 and TRBJ2-5; no clear D. The DNA end is a closer match to TRBJ2-7, so the J assignment may be wrong. Germline assignment: CDR1 DFQATT and CDR2 SNEGSKA (reference sequence). The CDR3 is 10 amino acids. The CDR3 nucleotides read TGCAGTGCTATTAACGTCGAGCAGTACTTC. Translated: CSAINVEQYF.

The rearrangement uses TRBV15 and TRBJ2-3; perhaps TRBD2 as D (6 bases). Germline CDR1 and CDR2: LNHNV and YYDKDF (reference sequence). The CDR3 spans 15 residues. Deletions cut 1 base from V and 1 base from J, with 9 bases between. This chain's CDR3 is CATSRVASGTDTQYF. The DNA for the CDR3 is TGTGCCACCAGCAGAGTAGCTAGCGGCACAGATACGCAGTATTTT.

The chain combines TRBV29-1 with TRBJ2-6; no definite D call. The CDR3 runs 14 residues. Trimming pared 7 bases from V and 0 bases from J, leaving 10 bases between. Per the germline V gene, CDR1 is SQVTM and CDR2 is ANQGSEA. CDR3 region: CSASPLSGANVLTF. CDR3 in DNA: TGCAGCGCTTCCCCCCTCTCTGGGGCCAACGTCCTGACTTTC.

This clonotype has a count of ten or more. V gene TRBV4-1 combines with J gene TRBJ1-2, with D maybe TRBD1 (5 bases). Germline CDR1 is MGHRA and CDR2 is YSYEKL. This CDR3 has 16 amino acids. The V gene lost 4 bases and the J gene lost 4 bases, with 19 bases spanning the gap. CDR3 loop: CASSRPGGRDPYGYTF. CDR3 nucleotides: TGCGCCAGCAGCCGGCCCGGGGGAAGGGACCCCTATGGCTACACCTTC.